The 4 T cell receptor beta chains listed next were all sequenced from one sample in a study of blood T cells in healthy people across ages. The use of a sample-barcoded 5' primer and a J-beta primer mix characterized a second PCR of roughly 6 to 12 cycles. TCRdb used MiXCR to reprocess the 5' RACE reads, holding one entry per CDR3 protein. The sample yields approximately 790,000 distinct CDR3 sequences, around 62% seen once. The source material was blood. Receptors were obtained from a young man in good health.

The chain has TRBV5-1 and TRBJ2-3; 8 positions agree with TRBD2. The CDR3 extends over 16 amino acids. With 4 bases clipped from V and 4 bases from J, the junction kept 11 bases outside the gene matches. Germline CDR1 reads SGHRS; CDR2 reads YFSETQ. In nucleotides, the CDR3 is TGCGCCAGCAGCCCGGTAGGCGGGGGGAGTGCAGATACGCAGTATTTT. Protein product: CASSPVGGGSADTQYF.

CDR3 in amino acids: CASSLGVSGGGNEQFF. In nucleotides, the CDR3 is TGTGCCAGCAGCTTGGGGGTTAGCGGGGGAGGCAATGAGCAGTTCTTC. The chain has TRBV5-6 and TRBJ2-1; 9 bases are shared with TRBD2. The V gene's germline CDR1 is SGHDT and CDR2 YYEEEE. V gave up 0 bases and J gave up 6 bases; unmatched junction bases: 7. CDR3 length: 16 amino acids.

The count of this clonotype is one. V gene TRBV28 combines with J gene TRBJ2-5; possible D gene TRBD2, 7 bases. V was trimmed by 4 bases and J by 4 bases, leaving 16 bases between them. The CDR3 spans 15 residues. CDR1 and CDR2 (germline): MDHEN, SYDVKM. The CDR3: CASSSSRGARETQYF. CDR3 bases: TGTGCCAGCAGTTCAAGCCGGGGGGCGCGAGAGACCCAGTACTTC.

V gene TRBV9 combines with J gene TRBJ1-5, with 9 bases identical to TRBD1. This CDR3 has 13 residues. The J segment lost 6 bases and the V segment lost 7 bases, leaving 5 bases of the junction unmatched. Germline lookup yields CDR1 SGDLS and CDR2 YYNGEE. CDR3 protein: CASGTGGSQPQHF. Written as DNA, the CDR3 is TGTGCCAGCGGTACAGGGGGCAGTCAGCCCCAGCATTTT.